This T cell receptor beta chain emerged from a study of cytomegalovirus exposure and HLA in healthy donors. Findings and limits, study-wide: A later analysis found first-cohort TCR clusters tended to co-occur in the 100 to 150 validation repertoires. Specificity of a few CMV-associated chains for CMV antigens was verified in vitro.

The donors were part of the validation cohort of 120 subjects. That cohort was separate from the first cohort, which comprised several hundred subjects. Here immunoSEQ multiplex PCR was the method, and the copy in TCRdb shows in-frame clones only, minus some. The sample contains 50,000 to 65,000 clones, around 90% of which appear only once. In the case of this clone: The antigen is not known.

Germline V gives CDR1 SGHNT, CDR2 YYREEE (reference sequence). V shed 4 bases and J 6 bases; nucleotides not matched to a gene: 6. This CDR3 spans 13 amino acids. This TCR was sampled from a woman aged 18-30 years in good health and CMV-seropositive. The chain combines TRBV5-4 with TRBJ2-7, with TRBD1 matching 8 bases. The specimen was PBMCs. CDR3 amino acids: CASSNRGFSEQYF. The CDR3, as DNA: TGTGCCAGCAGCAACAGGGGGTTCAGCGAGCAGTACTTC. The full variable domain, with the rest looked up from reference TRBV5-4 and TRBJ2-7, is ETGVTQSPTHLIKTRGQQVTLRCSSQSGHNTVSWYQQALGQGPQFIFQYYREEENGRGNFPPRFSGLQFPNYSSELNVNALELDDSALYLCASSNRGFSEQYFGPGTRLTVT.